The 20 T cell receptor beta chains below were found in one sample sequenced in a study of monozygotic twins with inflammatory bowel disease. Using the 5' RACE reads, TCRdb records one entry per CDR3 protein without DNA. Its clone listing holds about 330,000 distinct CDR3 sequences. The sample comprised blood. These TCRs come from a human donor with ulcerative colitis or Crohn's disease, or a healthy co-twin of an affected twin (not recorded which).

V gene TRBV5-1 combines with J gene TRBJ1-3. Germline values: CDR1 SGHRS, CDR2 YFSETQ. There are 15 residues in the CDR3. CDR3: CASSVDGLGGNTIYF.

The chain is built from TRBV20-1 and TRBJ2-1; TCRdb lists TRBD2, though no DNA is available to test this call. The CDR3 consists of 16 residues. The germline V gene has CDR1 DFQATT and CDR2 SNEGSKA (reference sequence). The CDR3 here is CSARDLGTGLENEQFF.

The chain has TRBV5-1 and TRBJ2-7; the TRBD1 assignment by TCRdb is unverifiable without DNA. The CDR3 totals 15 residues. Looked up from germline, CDR1 is SGHRS and CDR2 is YFSETQ. The CDR3 protein is CASRWDRVKTSEQYF.

V gene TRBV10-3 combines with J gene TRBJ1-1; TCRdb's D call of TRBD1 is untestable without DNA. This CDR3 region has 15 residues. Per the germline V gene, CDR1 is ENHRY and CDR2 is SYGVKD. The CDR3: CAIREQGVGNTEAFF.

The rearrangement links TRBV5-1 to TRBJ2-2; TCRdb returns TRBD1, unconfirmable since there is no DNA. The CDR3 has 17 amino acids. The germline gives CDR1 SGHRS, CDR2 YFSETQ. This CDR3 reads CASSSRAGTVTTGELFF.

CDR3: CASSQPAGGAGWDTEAFF. The chain combines TRBV4-1 with TRBJ1-1. CDR1 and CDR2 from the germline V gene are MGHRA and YSYEKL. The CDR3 runs 18 residues.

V is TRBV15 and J is TRBJ2-7; the D call of TRBD1 rests on TCRdb alone, since no DNA is present to check it. This CDR3 is built from 15 residues. From germline, CDR1 is LNHNV and CDR2 YYDKDF (reference sequence). The CDR3: CATSRESGTAYEQYF.

The chain has TRBV6-1 and TRBJ2-2. Per the germline V gene, CDR1 is MNHNS and CDR2 is SASEGT. The CDR3 is made up of 15 amino acids. The CDR3 here is CASRLVFANTGELFF.

V and J are TRBV20-1 and TRBJ2-5; TCRdb selects TRBD1, and the lack of DNA leaves this call unchecked. The CDR3 extends over 15 amino acids. The germline V gene has CDR1 DFQATT and CDR2 SNEGSKA (reference sequence). CDR3 in amino acids: CSARSSGGGQETQYF.

J is TRBJ1-4 and V is TRBV7-2; TCRdb's D call, TRBD1, is unchecked because there is no DNA. CDR3 length equals 15 residues. Germline V CDR1 and CDR2: SGHTA, FQGNSA. CDR3 residues: CASSVPRQGIEKLFF.

This chain uses TRBV9 with TRBJ2-7; TCRdb selects TRBD2, and the lack of DNA leaves this call unchecked. The length of the CDR3 is 16 residues. Germline assignment: CDR1 SGDLS and CDR2 YYNGEE. The CDR3 sequence: CASSADEGGLPYEQYF. Full variable domain (remainder filled in from reference TRBV9 and TRBJ2-7): DSGVTQTPKHLITATGQRVTLRCSPRSGDLSVYWYQQSLDQGLQFLIQYYNGEERAKGNILERFSAQQFPDLHSELNLSSLELGDSALYFCASSADEGGLPYEQYFGPGTRLTVT.

The chain combines TRBV7-2 with TRBJ1-5; TCRdb's D call, TRBD1, is unchecked because there is no DNA. Germline V gene data show CDR1 as SGHTA and CDR2 as FQGNSA. The CDR3 consists of 14 residues. CDR3: CASSFNGNRQPQHF.

J is TRBJ2-1 and V is TRBV12-3 or TRBV12-4; absent DNA, TCRdb's TRBD1 call cannot be checked. The CDR3 spans 15 residues. Here the CDR3 reads CASSLRQGNVNEQFF.

This chain connects TRBV11-2 to TRBJ2-5. Germline lookup yields CDR1 SGHAT and CDR2 FQNNGV. The CDR3 has 14 amino acids. This CDR3 is CASSLGPVQETQYF.

The rearrangement joins TRBV2 to TRBJ2-7. Germline V gene lookup returns CDR1 SNHLY and CDR2 FYNNEI. The CDR3 contains 12 residues. The CDR3 is CASSEFSYEQYF.

CDR3 residues: CASSLPGSQPQHF. The chain employs TRBV12-3 or TRBV12-4 and TRBJ1-5; TCRdb indicates TRBD1, and absent DNA this call remains unverified. There are 13 residues in the CDR3.

This chain links TRBV7-2 with TRBJ2-7; lacking DNA, the TRBD1 call made by TCRdb goes unchecked. Germline V gene data show CDR1 as SGHTA and CDR2 as FQGNSA. CDR3 length: 15 residues. The CDR3 loop is CASSSPGRARNEQYF.

The rearrangement links TRBV12-3 or TRBV12-4 to TRBJ1-5. The CDR3 has 13 amino acids. CDR3 residues: CASSLRFNQPQHF.

The CDR3 loop is CASSRDGTGYGYTF. The J gene is TRBJ1-2, the V gene TRBV7-9; absent DNA, TCRdb's TRBD1 call cannot be checked. In germline, CDR1 is SEHNR, CDR2 FQNEAQ (reference sequence). The length of the CDR3 is 14 residues.

The chain joins TRBV5-1 to TRBJ2-3. This CDR3 is 13 amino acids long. The germline CDR1 and CDR2 sequences are SGHRS and YFSETQ. Here the CDR3 reads CASSSQGTDTQYF.